Only one count was recorded for the clone carrying this T cell receptor beta chain. MiXCR, applied by TCRdb to the 5' RACE reads, yields one record per CDR3 protein. The table lists about 50,000 distinct CDR3 sequences, about 14% of them singletons, with roughly 4.3% in the top ten. This entry belongs to a study of early T cells in non-severe SARS-CoV-2 infection. The CDR3 length is 14 residues. V lost 4 bases and J 8 bases, leaving 18 bases between the germline ends. CDR1 is DFQATT and CDR2 is SNEGSKA in the germline V gene (reference sequence). The chain couples TRBV20-1 to TRBJ2-4, with D unclear. Source: whole blood, taken at baseline. The source is an adult who was a healthcare worker with PCR-confirmed SARS-CoV-2 infection or an uninfected control (not recorded which). In DNA, the CDR3 is TGCAGTGCTAAGGACGGTTTCTGGGGTGACATTCAGTACTTC. Translating it yields CSAKDGFWGDIQYF.